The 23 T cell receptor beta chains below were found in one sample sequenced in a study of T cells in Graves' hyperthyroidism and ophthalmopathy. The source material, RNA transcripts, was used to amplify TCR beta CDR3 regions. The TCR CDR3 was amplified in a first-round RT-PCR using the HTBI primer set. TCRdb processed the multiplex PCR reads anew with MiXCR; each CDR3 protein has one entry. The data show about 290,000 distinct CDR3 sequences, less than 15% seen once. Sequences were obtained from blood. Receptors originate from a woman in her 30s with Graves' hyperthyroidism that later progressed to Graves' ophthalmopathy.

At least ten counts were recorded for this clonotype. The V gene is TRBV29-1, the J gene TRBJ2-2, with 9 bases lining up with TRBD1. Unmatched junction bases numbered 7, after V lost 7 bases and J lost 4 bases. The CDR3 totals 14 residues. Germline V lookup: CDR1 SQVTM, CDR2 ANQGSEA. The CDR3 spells CSARDRDGTGELFF. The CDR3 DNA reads TGCAGCGCAAGGGACAGGGATGGCACCGGGGAGCTGTTTTTT.

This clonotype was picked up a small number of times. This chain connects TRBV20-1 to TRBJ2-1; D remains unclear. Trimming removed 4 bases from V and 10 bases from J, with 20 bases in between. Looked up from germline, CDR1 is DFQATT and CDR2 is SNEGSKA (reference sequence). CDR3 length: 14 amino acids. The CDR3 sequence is CSATLSRWLPEQFF. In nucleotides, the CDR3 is TGCAGTGCTACCCTATCACGCTGGCTCCCCGAGCAGTTCTTC.

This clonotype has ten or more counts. The CDR3 region is CAWSLGTGHSPLHF. CDR3 in DNA: TGTGCCTGGAGCCTTGGGACAGGGCATTCACCCCTCCACTTT. The V gene is TRBV30, the J gene TRBJ1-6, with 9 bases that match TRBD1. V lost 3 bases, J lost 8 bases, and 5 bases stayed unmatched. The CDR3 length is 14 residues. CDR1 and CDR2 from the germline V gene are GTSNPN and SVGIG (reference sequence).

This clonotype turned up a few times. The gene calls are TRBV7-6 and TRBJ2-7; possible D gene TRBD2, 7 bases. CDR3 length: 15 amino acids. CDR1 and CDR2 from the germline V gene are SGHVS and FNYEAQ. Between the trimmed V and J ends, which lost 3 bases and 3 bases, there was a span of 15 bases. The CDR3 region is CASSLGGGKVYEQYF. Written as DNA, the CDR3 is TGTGCCAGCAGCTTGGGAGGGGGTAAAGTCTACGAGCAGTACTTC.

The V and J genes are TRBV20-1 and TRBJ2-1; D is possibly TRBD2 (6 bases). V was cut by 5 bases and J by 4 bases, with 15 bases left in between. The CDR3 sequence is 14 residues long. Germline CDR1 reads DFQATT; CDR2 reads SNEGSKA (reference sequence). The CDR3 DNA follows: TGCAGTGCTCCCGTGAGCGGGCTATACAATGAGCAGTTCTTC. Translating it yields CSAPVSGLYNEQFF.

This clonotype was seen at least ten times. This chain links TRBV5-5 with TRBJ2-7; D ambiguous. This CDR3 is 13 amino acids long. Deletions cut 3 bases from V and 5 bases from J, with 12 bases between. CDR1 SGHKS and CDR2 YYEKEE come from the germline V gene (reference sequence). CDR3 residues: CASSYPSVNEQYF. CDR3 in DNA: TGTGCCAGCAGCTACCCCTCGGTGAACGAGCAGTACTTC.

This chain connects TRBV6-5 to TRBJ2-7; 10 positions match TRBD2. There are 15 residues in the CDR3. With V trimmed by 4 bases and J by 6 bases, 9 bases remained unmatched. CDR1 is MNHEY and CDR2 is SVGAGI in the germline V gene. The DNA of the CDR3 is TGTGCCAGCAGTTCCCTAGCGGGAGAACTGTCCGAGCAGTACTTC. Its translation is CASSSLAGELSEQYF.

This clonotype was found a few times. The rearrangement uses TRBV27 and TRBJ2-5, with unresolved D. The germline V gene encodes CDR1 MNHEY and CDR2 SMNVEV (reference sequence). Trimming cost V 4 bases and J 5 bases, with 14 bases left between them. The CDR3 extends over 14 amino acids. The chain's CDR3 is CASSSNPLGETQYF. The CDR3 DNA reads TGTGCCAGCAGTTCCAACCCCCTCGGGGAGACCCAGTACTTC.

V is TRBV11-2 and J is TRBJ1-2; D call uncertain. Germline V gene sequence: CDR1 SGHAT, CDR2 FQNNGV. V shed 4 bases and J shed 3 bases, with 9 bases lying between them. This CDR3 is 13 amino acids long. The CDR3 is CASSSQPDYGYTF. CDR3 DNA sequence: TGTGCCAGCAGCTCCCAGCCGGACTATGGCTACACCTTC. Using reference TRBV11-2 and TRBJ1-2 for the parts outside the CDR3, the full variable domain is EAGVAQSPRYKIIEKRQSVAFWCNPISGHATLYWYQQILGQGPKLLIQFQNNGVVDDSQLPKDRFSAERLKGVDSTLKIQPAKLEDSAVYLCASSSQPDYGYTFGSGTRLTVV.

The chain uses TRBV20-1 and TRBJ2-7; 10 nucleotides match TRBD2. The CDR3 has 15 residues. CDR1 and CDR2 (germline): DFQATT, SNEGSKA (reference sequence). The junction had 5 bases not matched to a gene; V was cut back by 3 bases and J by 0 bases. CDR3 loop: CSASKPSGSSYEQYF. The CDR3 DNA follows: TGCAGTGCTAGTAAGCCTAGCGGGAGCTCCTACGAGCAGTACTTC.

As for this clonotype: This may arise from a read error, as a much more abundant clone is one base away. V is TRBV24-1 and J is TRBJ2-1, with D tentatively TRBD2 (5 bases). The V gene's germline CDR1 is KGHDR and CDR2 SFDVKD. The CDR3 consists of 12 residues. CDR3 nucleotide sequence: TGTGCCAGCAGTGATTTCGGGATCCGGCAGTTCTTC. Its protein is CASSDFGIRQFF.

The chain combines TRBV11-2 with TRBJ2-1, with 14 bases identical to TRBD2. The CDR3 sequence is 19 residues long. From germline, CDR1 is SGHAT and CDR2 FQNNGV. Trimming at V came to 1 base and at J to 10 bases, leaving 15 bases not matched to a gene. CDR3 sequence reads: CASSLVFPLTSGRAGEQFF. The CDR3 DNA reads TGTGCCAGCAGCTTAGTTTTCCCCCTGACTAGCGGGAGGGCCGGGGAGCAGTTCTTC.

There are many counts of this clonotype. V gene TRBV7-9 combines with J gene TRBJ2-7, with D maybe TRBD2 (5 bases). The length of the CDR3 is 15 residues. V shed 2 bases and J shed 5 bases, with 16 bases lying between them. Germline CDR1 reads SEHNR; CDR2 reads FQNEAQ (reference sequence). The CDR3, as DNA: TGTGCCAGCAGCTTAATAAGAACGGGGTTCGACGAGCAGTACTTC. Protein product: CASSLIRTGFDEQYF.

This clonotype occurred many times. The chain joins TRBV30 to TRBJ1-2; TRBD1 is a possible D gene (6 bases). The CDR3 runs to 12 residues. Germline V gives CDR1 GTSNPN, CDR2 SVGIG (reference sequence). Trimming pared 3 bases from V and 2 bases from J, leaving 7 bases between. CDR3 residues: CAWSQGNYGYTF. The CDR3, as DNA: TGTGCCTGGAGCCAGGGGAACTATGGCTACACCTTC.

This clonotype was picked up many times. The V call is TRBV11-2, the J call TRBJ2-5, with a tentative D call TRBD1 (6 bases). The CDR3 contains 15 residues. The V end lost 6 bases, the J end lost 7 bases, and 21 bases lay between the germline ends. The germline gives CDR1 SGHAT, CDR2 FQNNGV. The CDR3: CASSRRGSWEGTQYF. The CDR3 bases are TGTGCCAGCAGTCGCAGGGGTTCTTGGGAAGGGACCCAGTACTTC.

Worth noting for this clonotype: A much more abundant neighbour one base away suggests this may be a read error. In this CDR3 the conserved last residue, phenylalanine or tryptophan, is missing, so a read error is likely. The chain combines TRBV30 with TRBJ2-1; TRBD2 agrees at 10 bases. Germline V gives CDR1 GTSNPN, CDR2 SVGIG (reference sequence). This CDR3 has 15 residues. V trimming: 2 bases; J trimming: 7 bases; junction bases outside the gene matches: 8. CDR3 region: CAWSLLAGGRNEQFL. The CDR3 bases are TGTGCCTGGAGTCTTTTAGCGGGAGGTCGGAATGAGCAGTTCCTC.

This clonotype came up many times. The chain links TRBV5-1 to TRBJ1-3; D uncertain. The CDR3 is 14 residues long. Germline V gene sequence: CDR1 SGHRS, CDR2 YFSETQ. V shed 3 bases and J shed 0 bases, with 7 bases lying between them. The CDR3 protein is CASSYDGSGNTIYF. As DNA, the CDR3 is TGCGCCAGCAGCTACGATGGCTCTGGAAACACCATATATTTT.

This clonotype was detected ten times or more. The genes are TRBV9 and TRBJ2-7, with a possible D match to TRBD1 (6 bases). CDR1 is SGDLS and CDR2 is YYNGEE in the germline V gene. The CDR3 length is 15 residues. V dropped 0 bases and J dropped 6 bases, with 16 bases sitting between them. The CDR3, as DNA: TGTGCCAGCAGCGTAGCCCCGGACAGAAGGCGCGAGCAGTACTTC. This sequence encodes CASSVAPDRRREQYF.

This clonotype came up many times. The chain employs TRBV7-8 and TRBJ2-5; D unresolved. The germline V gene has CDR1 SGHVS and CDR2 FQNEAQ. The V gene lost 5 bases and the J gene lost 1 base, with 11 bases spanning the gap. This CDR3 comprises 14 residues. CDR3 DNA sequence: TGTGCCAGCAGCCCCAGCCGTCTCCAAGAGACCCAGTACTTC. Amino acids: CASSPSRLQETQYF.

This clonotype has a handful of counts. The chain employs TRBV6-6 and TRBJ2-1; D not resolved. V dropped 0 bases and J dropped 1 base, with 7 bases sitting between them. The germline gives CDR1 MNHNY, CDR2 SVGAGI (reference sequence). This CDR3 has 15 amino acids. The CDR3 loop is CASSYSPASYNEQFF. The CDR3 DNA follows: TGTGCCAGCAGTTACTCTCCGGCATCCTACAATGAGCAGTTCTTC.

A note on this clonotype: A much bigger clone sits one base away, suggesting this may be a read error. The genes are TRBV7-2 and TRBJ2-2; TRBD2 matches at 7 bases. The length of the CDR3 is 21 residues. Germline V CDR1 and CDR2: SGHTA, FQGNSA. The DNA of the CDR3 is TGTGCCAGCAGCTTAGGCCCAGGCCTTACGACTAGCCGGAGATCCACCGGGGAGCCGTTTTTT. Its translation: CASSLGPGLTTSRRSTGEPFF.

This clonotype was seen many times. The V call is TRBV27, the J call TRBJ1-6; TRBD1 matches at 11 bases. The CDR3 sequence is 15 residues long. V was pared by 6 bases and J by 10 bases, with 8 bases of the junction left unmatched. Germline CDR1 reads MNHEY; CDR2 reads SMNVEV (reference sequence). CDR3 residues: CASRSTGTGGSPLHF. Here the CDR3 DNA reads TGTGCCAGCAGATCCACCGGGACAGGGGGATCACCCCTCCACTTT.

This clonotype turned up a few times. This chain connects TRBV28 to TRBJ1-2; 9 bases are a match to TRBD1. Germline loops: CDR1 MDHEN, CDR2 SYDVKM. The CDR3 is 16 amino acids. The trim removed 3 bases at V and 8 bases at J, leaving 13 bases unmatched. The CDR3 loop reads CASSFDRGGMGRGYTF. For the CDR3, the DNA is TGTGCCAGCAGTTTCGACAGGGGGGGAATGGGTCGGGGCTACACCTTC.